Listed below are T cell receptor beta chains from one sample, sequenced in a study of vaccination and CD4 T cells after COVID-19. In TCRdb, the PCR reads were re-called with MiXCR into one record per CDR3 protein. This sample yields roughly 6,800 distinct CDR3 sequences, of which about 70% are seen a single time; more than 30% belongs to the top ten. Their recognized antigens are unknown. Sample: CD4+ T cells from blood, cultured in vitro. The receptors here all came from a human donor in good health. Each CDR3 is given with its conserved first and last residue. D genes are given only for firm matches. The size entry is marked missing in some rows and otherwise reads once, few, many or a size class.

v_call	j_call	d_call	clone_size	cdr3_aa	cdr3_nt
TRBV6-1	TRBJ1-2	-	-	CASNLKRDSVYGYTF	TGTGCCAGCAACCTCAAAAGGGATTCAGTCTATGGCTACACCTTC
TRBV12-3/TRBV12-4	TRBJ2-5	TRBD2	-	CASRGGASGSQETQYF	TGTGCCAGCAGGGGTGGAGCTAGCGGGAGCCAAGAGACCCAGTACTTC
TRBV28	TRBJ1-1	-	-	CASSLKGGNTEAFF	TGTGCCAGCAGCCTGAAGGGAGGGAACACTGAAGCTTTCTTT
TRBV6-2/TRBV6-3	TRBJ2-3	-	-	CASSYDGELSTQYF	TGTGCCAGCAGTTACGACGGGGAGTTAAGTACGCAGTATTTT
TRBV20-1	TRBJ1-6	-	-	CSARALGYNSPLHF	TGCAGTGCTAGAGCGCTTGGGTATAATTCACCCCTCCACTTT
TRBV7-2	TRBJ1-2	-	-	CASSPSGFYGYTF	TGTGCCAGCAGCCCCTCAGGGTTCTATGGCTACACCTTC
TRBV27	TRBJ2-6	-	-	CASSFRQTNSGANVLTF	TGTGCCAGCAGTTTCCGTCAGACTAACTCTGGGGCCAACGTCCTGACTTTC
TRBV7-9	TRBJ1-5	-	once	CASSNRDPNQPQHF	TGTGCCAGCAGCAACCGGGACCCTAATCAGCCCCAGCATTTT
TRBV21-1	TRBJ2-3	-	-	CASSKDRHRSADTQYF	TGTGCCAGCAGCAAAGATCGGCATCGAAGCGCAGATACGCAGTATTTT
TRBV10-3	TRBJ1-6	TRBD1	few	CATRDREGSPLHF	TGTGCCACCCGGGACAGGGAGGGTTCACCCCTCCACTTT
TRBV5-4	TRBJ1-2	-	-	CASSLVGTSGYTF	TGTGCCAGCAGCTTAGTGGGAACAAGTGGCTACACCTTC
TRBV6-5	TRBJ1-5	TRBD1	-	CASSSRQGAFNQPQHF	TGTGCCAGCAGTTCGCGGCAGGGGGCTTTCAATCAGCCCCAGCATTTT
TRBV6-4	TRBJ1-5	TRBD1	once	CASSGTGEFGVGNQPQHF	TGTGCCAGCAGTGGGACAGGGGAATTCGGTGTTGGCAATCAGCCCCAGCATTTT
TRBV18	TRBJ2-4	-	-	CASSPGGQNIQYF	TGTGCCAGCTCACCAGGGGGTCAAAACATTCAGTACTTC
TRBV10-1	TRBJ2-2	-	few	CASRVAPNTGELFF	TGCGCCAGCAGAGTAGCCCCGAACACCGGGGAGCTGTTTTTT
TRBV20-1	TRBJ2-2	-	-	CSAQVFSTGELFF	TGCAGTGCGCAGGTATTTTCGACCGGGGAGCTGTTTTTT
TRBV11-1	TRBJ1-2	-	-	CASSPTDRYGYTF	TGTGCCAGCAGCCCCACAGATCGCTATGGCTACACCTTC
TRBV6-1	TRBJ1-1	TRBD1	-	CASSVEGQGYTEAFF	TGTGCCAGCAGTGTAGAAGGACAGGGGTACACTGAAGCTTTCTTT
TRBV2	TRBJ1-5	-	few	CASRGGGAQPQHF	TGTGCCAGCAGGGGAGGGGGGGCTCAGCCCCAGCATTTT
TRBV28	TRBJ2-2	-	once	CASTVTGELFF	TGTGCCAGCACAGTCACCGGGGAGCTGTTTTTT
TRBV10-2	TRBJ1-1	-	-	CASSMRSRGSSWNTEAFF	TGCGCCAGCAGTATGCGTTCCAGGGGCTCAAGTTGGAACACTGAAGCTTTCTTT
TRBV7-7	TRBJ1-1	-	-	CASSLSLNTEAFF	TGTGCCAGCAGCTTATCTCTGAACACTGAAGCTTTCTTT
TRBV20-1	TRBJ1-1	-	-	CSANRGLGNTEAFF	TGCAGTGCCAATCGGGGGCTCGGGAACACTGAAGCTTTCTTT
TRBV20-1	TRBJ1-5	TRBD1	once	CSATKTGDNQPQHF	TGCAGTGCTACTAAGACAGGGGACAATCAGCCCCAGCATTTT
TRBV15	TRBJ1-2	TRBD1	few	CATSRDSLDRVGGYTF	TGTGCCACCAGCAGAGATTCCCTTGACAGGGTCGGCGGCTACACCTTC
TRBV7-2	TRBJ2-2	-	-	CASSLTGYTGELFF	TGTGCCAGCAGCTTGACCGGGTACACCGGGGAGCTGTTTTTT